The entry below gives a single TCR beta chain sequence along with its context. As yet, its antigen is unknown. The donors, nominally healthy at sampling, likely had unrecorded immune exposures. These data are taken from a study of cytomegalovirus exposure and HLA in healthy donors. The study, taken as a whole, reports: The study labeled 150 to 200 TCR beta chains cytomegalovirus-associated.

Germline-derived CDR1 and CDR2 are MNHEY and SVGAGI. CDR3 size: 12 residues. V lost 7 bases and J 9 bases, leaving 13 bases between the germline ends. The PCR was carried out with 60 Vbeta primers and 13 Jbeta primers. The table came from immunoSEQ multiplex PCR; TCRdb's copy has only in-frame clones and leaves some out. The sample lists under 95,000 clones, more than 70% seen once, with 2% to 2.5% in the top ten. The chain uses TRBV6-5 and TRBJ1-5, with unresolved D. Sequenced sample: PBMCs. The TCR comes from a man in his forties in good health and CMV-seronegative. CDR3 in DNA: TGTGCCAGCAACCAGCCCACGGGGCCCCAGCATTTT. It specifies CASNQPTGPQHF.